The entry below describes one T cell receptor (beta chain). The sample comes from a study of cytomegalovirus exposure and HLA in healthy donors. Trimming removed 4 bases from V and 0 bases from J, with 13 bases in between. Germline V gives CDR1 SGHRS, CDR2 YFSETQ. This CDR3 is 15 amino acids long. PCR primers comprised 60 Vbeta and 13 Jbeta primers. The data were produced by immunoSEQ multiplex PCR, yet TCRdb's version contains in-frame clones alone and is incomplete. The sample gives 89,000 or so clones, around four fifths of which show up once; over 2% is in the top ten. Sequencing input: PBMCs. The chain recombines TRBV5-1 with TRBJ1-1, with a tentative D call TRBD1 (6 bases). The receptor's source is a boy between 5 and 17 years old in good health and CMV-seronegative. CDR3 residues: CASSQDGTLNTEAFF. CDR3 bases: TGCGCCAGCAGCCAAGACGGGACATTGAACACTGAAGCTTTCTTT.